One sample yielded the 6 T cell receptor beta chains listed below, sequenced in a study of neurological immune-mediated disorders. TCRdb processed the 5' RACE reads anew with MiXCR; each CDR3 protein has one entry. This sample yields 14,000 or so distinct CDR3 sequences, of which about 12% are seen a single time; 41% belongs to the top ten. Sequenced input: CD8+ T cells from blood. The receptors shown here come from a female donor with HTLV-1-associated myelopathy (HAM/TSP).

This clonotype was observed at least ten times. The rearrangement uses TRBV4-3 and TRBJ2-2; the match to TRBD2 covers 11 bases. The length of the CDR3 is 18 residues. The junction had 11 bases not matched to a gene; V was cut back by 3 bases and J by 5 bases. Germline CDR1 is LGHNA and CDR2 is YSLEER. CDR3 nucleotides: TGCGCCAGCAGCCAGAATCCCCTAGCGGGGGGCTTTACCGGGGAGCTGTTTTTT. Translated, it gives CASSQNPLAGGFTGELFF.

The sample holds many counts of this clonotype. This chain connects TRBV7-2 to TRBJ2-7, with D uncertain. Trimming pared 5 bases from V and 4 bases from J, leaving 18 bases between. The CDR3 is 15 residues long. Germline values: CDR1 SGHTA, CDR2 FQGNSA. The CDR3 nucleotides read TGTGCCAGCAGCCACACAAGAGACTTTAAATACGAGCAGTACTTC. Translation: CASSHTRDFKYEQYF.

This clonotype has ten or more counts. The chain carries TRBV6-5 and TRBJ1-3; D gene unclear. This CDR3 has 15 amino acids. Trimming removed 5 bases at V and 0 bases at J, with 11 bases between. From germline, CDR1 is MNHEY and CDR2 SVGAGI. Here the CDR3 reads CASSPTQASGNTIYF. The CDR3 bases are TGTGCCAGCAGTCCCACCCAAGCCTCTGGAAACACCATATATTTT.

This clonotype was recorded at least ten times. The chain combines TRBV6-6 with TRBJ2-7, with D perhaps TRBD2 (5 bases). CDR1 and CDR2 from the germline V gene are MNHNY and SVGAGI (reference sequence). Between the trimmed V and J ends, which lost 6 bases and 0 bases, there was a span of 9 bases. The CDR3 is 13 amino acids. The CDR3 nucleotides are TGTGCCAGCAGCTGGGAGCACTCCTACGAGCAGTACTTC. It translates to CASSWEHSYEQYF.

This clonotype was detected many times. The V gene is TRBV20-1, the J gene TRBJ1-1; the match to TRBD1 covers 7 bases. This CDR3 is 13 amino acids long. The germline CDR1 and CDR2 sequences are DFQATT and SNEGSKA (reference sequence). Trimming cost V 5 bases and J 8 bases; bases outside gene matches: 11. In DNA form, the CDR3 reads TGCAGTGCTTCCGGACAGGCTGAACGAGAAGCTTTCTTT. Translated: CSASGQAEREAFF.

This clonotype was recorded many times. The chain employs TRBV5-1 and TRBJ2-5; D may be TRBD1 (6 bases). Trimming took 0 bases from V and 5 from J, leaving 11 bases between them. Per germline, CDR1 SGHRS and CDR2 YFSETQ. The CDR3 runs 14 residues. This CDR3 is CASSLEGQWETQYF. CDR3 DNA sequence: TGCGCCAGCAGCTTGGAAGGACAGTGGGAGACCCAGTACTTC.